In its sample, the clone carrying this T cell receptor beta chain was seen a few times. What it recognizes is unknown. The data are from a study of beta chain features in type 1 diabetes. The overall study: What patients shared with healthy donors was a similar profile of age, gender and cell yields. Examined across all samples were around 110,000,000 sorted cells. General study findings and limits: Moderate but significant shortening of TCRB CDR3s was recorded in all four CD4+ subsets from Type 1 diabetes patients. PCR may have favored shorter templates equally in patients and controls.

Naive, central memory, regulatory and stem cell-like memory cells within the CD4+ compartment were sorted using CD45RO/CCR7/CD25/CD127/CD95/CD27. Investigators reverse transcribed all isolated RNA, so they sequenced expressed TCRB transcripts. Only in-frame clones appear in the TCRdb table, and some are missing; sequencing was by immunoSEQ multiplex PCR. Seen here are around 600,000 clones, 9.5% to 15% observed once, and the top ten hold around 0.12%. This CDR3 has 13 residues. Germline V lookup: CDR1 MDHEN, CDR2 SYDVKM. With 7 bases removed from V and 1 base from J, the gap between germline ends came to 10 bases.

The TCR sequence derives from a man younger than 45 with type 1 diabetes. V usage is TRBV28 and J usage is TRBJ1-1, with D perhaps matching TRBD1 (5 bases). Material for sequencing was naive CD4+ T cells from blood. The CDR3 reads CASTPGGNTEAFF. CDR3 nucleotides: TGTGCCAGCACCCCCGGGGGGAACACTGAAGCTTTCTTT.